This T cell receptor (beta chain) was sequenced during a study of blood T cells in healthy people across ages. Total RNA extracted from each sample amounted to at least 5 micrograms. Germline trimming cut 6 bases from V and 3 bases from J; bases unmatched to any gene: 8. Germline V lookup: CDR1 DFQATT, CDR2 SNEGSKA (reference sequence). The CDR3 has 16 amino acids. This clonotype has more than one count but fewer than ten. For the second PCR, which ran for about 6 to 12 cycles, a sample-barcoded 5' primer and a J-beta primer mix were used. TCRdb itself ran the 5' RACE reads through MiXCR, one entry per CDR3 protein. Of 800,000 to 950,000 distinct CDR3 sequences listed, under 40% are singletons.

The chain uses TRBV20-1 and TRBJ2-1, with 13 bases matching TRBD2. The TCR sequence derives from a man younger than 35 in good health. Sequencing was performed on blood. CDR3 residues: CSAAELAGGLYNEQFF. CDR3 bases: TGCAGTGCAGCCGAACTAGCGGGGGGGCTCTACAATGAGCAGTTCTTC.